Presented here are 16 T cell receptor beta chains from one specimen sequenced in a study of graft-versus-host responses after intestinal transplantation. Using immunoSEQ multiplex PCR, the repertoire was profiled, and TCRdb retains in-frame clones only, with some absent. The table lists about 100,000 clones, about 88% of them singletons, with around 0.98% in the top ten. Their antigen targets remain unknown. This specimen was unstimulated CD4+ T cells sorted from spleen or lymph node cells, taken before transplant. Receptor source: a human donor who was the organ donor for an intestinal transplant.

The chain couples TRBV21-1 to TRBJ2-5. TRBV21-1 is recorded as a pseudogene. This CDR3 has 19 residues. The CDR3 loop reads CASSNPLGSGAKESKTQYF. The DNA for the CDR3 is TGTGCCAGCAGCAACCCCCTTGGGTCCGGGGCAAAAGAGTCGAAGACCCAGTACTTC.

This rearrangement joins TRBV10-3 to TRBJ2-7; the D is unclear. The germline gives CDR1 ENHRY, CDR2 SYGVKD. The CDR3 covers 12 residues. The V end lost 4 bases, the J end lost 3 bases, and 7 bases lay between the germline ends. The CDR3 DNA is TGTGCCATCAGTGTGTCCGGCTACGAGCAGTACTTC. Translation gives CAISVSGYEQYF.

The chain carries TRBV30 and TRBJ2-1; a weak D match, TRBD1 (5 bases). Between the trimmed V and J ends, which lost 3 bases and 6 bases, there was a span of 12 bases. This CDR3 is built from 13 residues. Germline CDR1 is GTSNPN and CDR2 is SVGIG (reference sequence). The CDR3 loop reads CAWSLRGRNEQFF. DNA for the CDR3: TGTGCCTGGAGCCTTAGGGGTCGCAATGAGCAGTTCTTC.

This chain joins TRBV30 and TRBJ1-1, with D possibly matching TRBD1 (6 bases). Germline V gene sequence: CDR1 GTSNPN, CDR2 SVGIG (reference sequence). Trimming removed 3 bases from V and 5 bases from J, with 19 bases in between. CDR3 length: 15 residues. The CDR3 region has the DNA TGTGCCTGGAGCGACGTGGTCAGGGGAGGGACTGAAGCTTTCTTT. This translates into CAWSDVVRGGTEAFF.

This sequence joins TRBV28 and TRBJ2-3, with D tentatively TRBD2 (5 bases). The CDR3 loop spans 15 amino acids. V was shortened by 2 bases and J by 3 bases, with 12 bases between the two germline ends. The germline gives CDR1 MDHEN, CDR2 SYDVKM. CDR3 loop: CASSLIRGQTDTQYF. The CDR3 region has the DNA TGTGCCAGCAGTTTAATCCGGGGTCAAACAGATACGCAGTATTTT.

This clone has just one count. The chain joins TRBV4-2 to TRBJ1-1; 9 nucleotides line up with TRBD1. The CDR3 has 17 amino acids. The germline V gene has CDR1 LGHNA and CDR2 YNFKEQ. After removal of 0 bases from V and 2 bases from J, the junction contained 7 bases not matched to a gene. CDR3 residues: CASSQEPGTGTNTEAFF. In DNA, the CDR3 is TGTGCCAGCAGCCAAGAACCCGGGACAGGGACTAACACTGAAGCTTTCTTT.

In regard to this clone: The sample has other DNA sequences that encode this CDR3 too. The chain joins TRBV4-2 to TRBJ1-5; possibly TRBD1 for D (6 bases). From germline, CDR1 is LGHNA and CDR2 YNFKEQ. Trimming cost V 6 bases and J 4 bases, with 16 bases left between them. The CDR3 covers 15 residues. The CDR3 loop is CASSHYGQTNQPQHF. Here the CDR3 DNA reads TGTGCCAGCAGTCACTACGGACAGACGAATCAGCCCCAGCATTTT.

This clone was counted only a few times. V and J are TRBV5-4 and TRBJ2-7; 13 nucleotides match TRBD2. Germline assignment: CDR1 SGHNT and CDR2 YYREEE (reference sequence). V shed 0 bases, J shed 4 bases, and the junction held 4 bases outside the gene matches. The length of the CDR3 is 16 residues. The CDR3 nucleotides are TGTGCCAGCAGCTTGGGTGGGACTAGCGGGATATACGAGCAGTACTTC. Protein: CASSLGGTSGIYEQYF.

The chain couples TRBV5-1 to TRBJ2-5; tentative D call: TRBD2 (7 bases). This CDR3 spans 16 amino acids. Germline V gene lookup returns CDR1 SGHRS and CDR2 YFSETQ. Trimming shortened V by 2 bases and J by 3 bases, and 17 bases separated the two germline ends. The CDR3 region is CASSLAYGGREETQYF. CDR3 nucleotide sequence: TGCGCCAGCAGCTTAGCATACGGGGGGCGAGAAGAGACCCAGTACTTC. The complete variable domain, with remaining parts taken from reference TRBV5-1 and TRBJ2-5, reads KAGVTQTPRYLIKTRGQQVTLSCSPISGHRSVSWYQQTPGQGLQFLFEYFSETQRNKGNFPGRFSGRQFSNSRSEMNVSTLELGDSALYLCASSLAYGGREETQYFGPGTRLLVL.

The V call is TRBV2, the J call TRBJ2-6; D ambiguous. The CDR3 is made up of 15 amino acids. In germline, CDR1 is SNHLY, CDR2 FYNNEI. The V end was cut by 6 bases, the J end by 0 bases, with 9 bases between. CDR3 amino acids: CASSRIFSGANVLTF. In DNA form, the CDR3 reads TGTGCCAGCAGCAGAATCTTCTCTGGGGCCAACGTCCTGACTTTC.

This clone was counted between two and nine times. J is TRBJ2-3 and V is TRBV5-6; TRBD2 agrees at 9 bases. Germline loops: CDR1 SGHDT, CDR2 YYEEEE. The length of the CDR3 is 14 residues. V shed 3 bases, J shed 1 base, and the junction held 0 bases outside the gene matches. CDR3 protein: CASSWTSGTDTQYF. The DNA for the CDR3 is TGTGCCAGCAGCTGGACTAGCGGCACAGATACGCAGTATTTT. Using reference TRBV5-6 and TRBJ2-3 for the parts outside the CDR3, the full variable domain is DAGVTQSPTHLIKTRGQQVTLRCSPKSGHDTVSWYQQALGQGPQFIFQYYEEEERQRGNFPDRFSGHQFPNYSSELNVNALLLGDSALYLCASSWTSGTDTQYFGPGTRLTVL.

The rearrangement joins TRBV28 to TRBJ1-1; 7 positions agree with TRBD1. The CDR3 is made up of 15 amino acids. With 2 bases clipped from V and 6 bases from J, the junction kept 9 bases outside the gene matches. Germline loops: CDR1 MDHEN, CDR2 SYDVKM. Here the CDR3 reads CASSLAWKGAAEAFF. The DNA of the CDR3 is TGTGCCAGCAGTTTAGCGTGGAAGGGGGCAGCTGAAGCTTTCTTT.

This chain joins TRBV28 and TRBJ1-4, with 9 bases identical to TRBD1. The CDR3 contains 19 residues. The germline V gene encodes CDR1 MDHEN and CDR2 SYDVKM. With V trimmed by 2 bases and J by 7 bases, 17 bases remained unmatched. CDR3 amino acids: CASSLRTFGGTGKSEKLFF. CDR3 bases: TGTGCCAGCAGTTTAAGGACTTTTGGGGGGACAGGGAAAAGTGAAAAACTGTTTTTT.

J is TRBJ1-5 and V is TRBV27, with D possibly TRBD1 on 5 matching bases. Germline lookup yields CDR1 MNHEY and CDR2 SMNVEV (reference sequence). CDR3 length: 15 residues. V dropped 5 bases and J dropped 7 bases, with 18 bases sitting between them. Here the CDR3 DNA reads TGTGCCAGCAGTCAGATAGCAGGGCTTGGGCAGCCCCAGCATTTT. Encoded protein: CASSQIAGLGQPQHF.

This chain links TRBV30 with TRBJ2-7, with 7 bases identical to TRBD1. Per the germline V gene, CDR1 is GTSNPN and CDR2 is SVGIG (reference sequence). V trimming: 7 bases; J trimming: 0 bases; junction bases outside the gene matches: 9. The CDR3 has 14 amino acids. This CDR3 reads CASSRQGVSYEQYF. CDR3 DNA sequence: TGTGCCTCCTCTCGGCAGGGGGTCTCCTACGAGCAGTACTTC. The full variable domain, completed using reference TRBV30 and TRBJ2-7, is SQTIHQWPATLVQPVGSPLSLECTVEGTSNPNLYWYRQAAGRGLQLLFYSVGIGQISSEVPQNLSASRPQDRQFILSSKKLLLSDSGFYLCASSRQGVSYEQYFGPGTRLTVT.

The rearrangement joins TRBV6-5 to TRBJ2-7, with D tentatively TRBD1 (6 bases). There are 14 residues in the CDR3. Trimming removed 7 bases from V and 3 bases from J, with 16 bases in between. Germline assignment: CDR1 MNHEY and CDR2 SVGAGI. In nucleotides, the CDR3 is TGTGCCAGCACCAAAAGGGGGTTGGTCTACGAGCAGTACTTC. Translated: CASTKRGLVYEQYF.